This TCR beta chain was found in a study of Graves' ophthalmopathy and Graves' hyperthyroidism. General observations from the study: Both an approximately 68% sensitivity and an approximately 72% specificity characterized the model's predictions of ophthalmopathy progression.

CDR3 size: 16 residues. After removal of 0 bases from V and 3 bases from J, the junction contained 4 bases not matched to a gene. Germline CDR1 and CDR2: MNHEY and SVGAGI. Amplifying from RNA transcripts, the study obtained TCR beta CDR3 regions. HTBI-primed RT-PCR formed the first round, and a multiplex PCR formed the second. TCRdb ran MiXCR on the multiplex PCR reads and lists one entry per CDR3 protein. The sample has 300,000 to 450,000 distinct CDR3 sequences, about 17% seen once. This clonotype was seen many times. The antigen remains unidentified. Ophthalmopathy not arising within 18 months of follow-up defined hyperthyroidism as stable. Ages of hyperthyroidism patients ran from 18 to 65, and their diagnoses were new, under 2 months' duration.

The sequenced sample consisted of peripheral blood. This clonotype was sampled from an adult woman with stable Graves' hyperthyroidism. The chain links TRBV6-5 to TRBJ2-3, with 9 nucleotides matching TRBD2. CDR3 sequence reads: CASSYSTAGGTDTQYF. The CDR3 nucleotides are TGTGCCAGCAGTTACTCTACGGCGGGAGGGACAGATACGCAGTATTTT.